Presented here are 17 T cell receptor beta chains from one specimen sequenced in a study of T cells in women clearing cervical HPV infection. Method: immunoSEQ multiplex PCR; TCRdb's copy keeps in-frame clones and lacks some. The sample yields tens of thousands of clones, of which the top ten take up 4% to 5.5%. The material sequenced was blood buffy coat. These receptors all stem from a woman aged 18 to 75 with a cervical HPV16 infection that either progressed to CIN3+ or cleared (not recorded which).

In the case of this clone: The read ends 3 residues shy of where the CDR3 ends; the end is completed using the germline J gene. The chain recombines TRBV11-2 with TRBJ1-5; 9 bases agree with TRBD1. The V segment lost 5 bases and the J segment 4 bases; nucleotides outside the gene matches: 6. The CDR3 contains 15 residues. The germline gives CDR1 SGHAT, CDR2 FQNNGV. The part of the CDR3 DNA that was read is TGTGCCAGCAGCGCCTGGACAGGGGTTAATCAGCCC. Translation gives CASSAWTGVNQP. The CDR3, in full, reads CASSAWTGVNQPQHF.

Remarks on this clone: The CDR3 end is not reached by the read, which stops 3 residues before it; the germline J gene fills it in. The chain uses TRBV12-3 or TRBV12-4 and TRBJ1-2, with D uncertain. This CDR3 spans 15 amino acids. The V end lost 7 bases, the J end lost 3 bases, and 18 bases lay between the germline ends. CDR3: CASILSVGIDYGYTF. The CDR3 bases that were read are TGTGCCAGCATTCTTAGCGTAGGGATCGACTATGGC.

As for this clone: The CDR3 is cut off 3 residues early in the read; its end comes from the germline J gene. The chain uses TRBV5-1 and TRBJ2-3; 13 positions agree with TRBD2. Germline V CDR1 and CDR2: SGHRS, YFSETQ. V lost 3 bases to trimming and J lost 3 bases; unmatched junction nucleotides: 4. The length of the CDR3 is 16 residues. The covered CDR3 bases are TGCGCCAGCAGCTATGGACTAGCGGGGGTTACAGATACG. Encoded protein: CASSYGLAGVTDT. The CDR3, in full, reads CASSYGLAGVTDTQYF.

Comment on this clone: The DNA ends 3 residues before the CDR3 does, and the rest of the CDR3 is filled in from the germline J gene. This chain connects TRBV5-4 to TRBJ2-3; D uncertain. Germline loops: CDR1 SGHNT, CDR2 YYREEE (reference sequence). This CDR3 region has 14 residues. Trimming pared 3 bases from V and 1 base from J, leaving 9 bases between. CDR3 residues: CASSSPAGTDTQYF. The CDR3 bases that were read are TGTGCCAGCAGCTCCCCCGCGGGCACAGATACG.

Regarding this clone: From the germline J gene comes the end of the CDR3, since the read stops 3 residues before it. The V and J genes are TRBV5-4 and TRBJ2-3; TRBD1 aligns across 9 bases. CDR1 and CDR2 from the germline V gene are SGHNT and YYREEE (reference sequence). This CDR3 contains 15 residues. The CDR3 is CASSKEQGAWETQYF. The CDR3 bases that were read are TGTGCCAGCAGCAAAGAACAGGGGGCATGGGAGACG.

Points on this clone: The read terminates 3 residues before the CDR3 end, so the remaining end is supplied by the germline J gene. The V gene is TRBV7-9, the J gene TRBJ1-2; D call uncertain. The CDR3 length is 13 residues. The germline CDR1 and CDR2 sequences are SEHNR and FQNEAQ (reference sequence). V lost 3 bases and J 6 bases, leaving 11 bases between the germline ends. CDR3 protein: CASSLGRLDGYTF. The sequenced CDR3 bases are TGTGCCAGCAGCTTGGGCAGGTTGGATGGC. The full variable domain, with the rest looked up from reference TRBV7-9 and TRBJ1-2, is DTGVSQNPRHKITKRGQNVTFRCDPISEHNRLYWYRQTLGQGPEFLTYFQNEAQLEKSRLLSDRFSAERPKGSFSTLEIQRTEQGDSAMYLCASSLGRLDGYTFGSGTRLTVV.

As to this clone: The sequenced fragment ends 3 residues before the CDR3 boundary, so the rest is inferred from the germline J gene. The chain couples TRBV20-1 to TRBJ2-5; 8 positions match TRBD2. This CDR3 is built from 13 residues. V lost 5 bases to trimming and J lost 4 bases; unmatched junction nucleotides: 6. Germline V gene sequence: CDR1 DFQATT, CDR2 SNEGSKA (reference sequence). The CDR3 region is CSASASGGETQYF. CDR3 bases read: TGCAGTGCTTCCGCCAGCGGGGGAGAGACC.

The sequenced part of the CDR3 DNA is TGTGCCAGCAGCTTGGAAGCGGGTCTTTCAGAT. Translating it yields CASSLEAGLSD. The complete CDR3 sequence is CASSLEAGLSDQYF. The gene calls are TRBV5-6 and TRBJ2-4; perhaps TRBD2 as D (6 bases). The read ends 3 residues early relative to the CDR3; the germline J gene fills the gap. There are 14 residues in the CDR3. CDR1 and CDR2 (germline): SGHDT, YYEEEE.

Regarding this clone: The junction does not match germline at one end; this may be a read error. The CDR3 end lies 3 residues beyond the end of the read and is filled in from the germline J gene. The chain employs TRBV7-9 and TRBJ2-3; TRBD2 matches at 7 bases. This CDR3 contains 15 residues. The V gene's germline CDR1 is SEHNR and CDR2 FQNEAQ (reference sequence). The sequenced CDR3 bases are TGTGCCGGCAGCTTAACTAGCGAAGCCACAGATACG. It translates to CAGSLTSEATDT. The whole CDR3 protein reads CAGSLTSEATDTQYF.

The CDR3 bases that were read are TGCAGTGCTAGTACTGAGGGTAATGAAAAA. This translates into CSASTEGNEK. Given in full, the CDR3 is CSASTEGNEKLFF. The V call is TRBV20-1, the J call TRBJ1-4; D ambiguous. The read stops 3 residues short of the end of the CDR3; the missing end is completed from the germline J gene. CDR3 length: 13 amino acids. CDR1 DFQATT and CDR2 SNEGSKA come from the germline V gene (reference sequence). V was trimmed by 3 bases and J by 4 bases, leaving 9 bases between them.

Frequency places this clone as medium-sized (0.01 to 0.1%). From the germline J gene comes the end of the CDR3, since the read stops 3 residues before it. The genes are TRBV5-6 and TRBJ2-4; TRBD1 matches 10 bases. V gave up 0 bases and J gave up 8 bases; unmatched junction bases: 5. Looked up from germline, CDR1 is SGHDT and CDR2 is YYEEEE. The CDR3 sequence is 15 residues long. The DNA read from the CDR3 is TGTGCCAGCAGCTTGGGACAGGGGGCGGGTGACATT. This sequence encodes CASSLGQGAGDI. The complete CDR3 protein is CASSLGQGAGDIQYF.

On this clone: Coverage ceases 3 residues before the CDR3 finishes, and the germline J gene fills in the end. The V and J genes are TRBV5-6 and TRBJ1-2; no clear D. This CDR3 is built from 12 residues. Germline loops: CDR1 SGHDT, CDR2 YYEEEE. The covered CDR3 bases are TGTGCCAGCAGCCAAACAACGATGGGC. It codes for CASSQTTMG. The entire CDR3 reads CASSQTTMGYTF.

On this clone: From the germline J gene comes the end of the CDR3, since the read stops 3 residues before it. The chain is built from TRBV18 and TRBJ2-7; 9 bases are shared with TRBD1. V lost 6 bases to trimming and J lost 4 bases; unmatched junction nucleotides: 10. Germline CDR1 and CDR2: KGHSH and LQKENI. The CDR3 loop spans 15 amino acids. CDR3 DNA, as far as it was read: TGTGCCAGCTCTCAACCCCGGGACAGGGTTTACGAG. Its protein is CASSQPRDRVYE. In full, the CDR3 reads CASSQPRDRVYEQYF. The entire variable domain, with the rest obtained from reference TRBV18 and TRBJ2-7, is as follows: NAGVMQNPRHLVRRRGQEARLRCSPMKGHSHVYWYRQLPEEGLKFMVYLQKENIIDESGMPKERFSAEFPKEGPSILRIQQVVRGDSAAYFCASSQPRDRVYEQYFGPGTRLTVT.

The chain's CDR3 is CASSLILAGETSTDTQYF. The sequenced part of the CDR3 DNA is TGTGCCAGCAGCTTAATCCTAGCGGGGGAGACTAGCACAGATACG. The chain combines TRBV13 with TRBJ2-3; 10 nucleotides line up with TRBD2. The read terminates 3 residues before the CDR3 end, so the remaining end is supplied by the germline J gene. Germline CDR1 reads PRHDT; CDR2 reads FYEKMQ (reference sequence). The trim removed 2 bases at V and 0 bases at J, leaving 8 bases unmatched. The CDR3 extends over 18 amino acids.

On this clone itself: From the germline J gene comes the end of the CDR3, since the read stops 3 residues before it. The rearrangement joins TRBV10-3 to TRBJ2-3; a weak D match, TRBD1 (6 bases). Germline assignment: CDR1 ENHRY and CDR2 SYGVKD. The length of the CDR3 is 16 residues. This CDR3 reads CAISESVLQGRQPQYF. The CDR3 DNA, read in part, is TGTGCCATCAGTGAGTCCGTCCTTCAGGGGCGGCAGCCG.

Notes on this clone: The read stops 3 residues short of the end of the CDR3; the missing end is completed from the germline J gene. This chain connects TRBV29-1 to TRBJ2-5; D might be TRBD2 (5 bases). CDR3 size: 11 residues. The germline CDR1 and CDR2 sequences are SQVTM and ANQGSEA. Deletions cut 4 bases from V and 5 bases from J, with 8 bases between. The CDR3 here is CSVGSSETQYF. Partial CDR3 DNA: TGCAGCGTTGGCTCTAGCGAGACC.

As to this clone: The CDR3 is cut off 3 residues early in the read; its end comes from the germline J gene. V gene TRBV5-1 combines with J gene TRBJ2-7; 9 bases line up with TRBD2. Germline lookup yields CDR1 SGHRS and CDR2 YFSETQ. V lost 0 bases to trimming and J lost 3 bases; unmatched junction nucleotides: 4. The CDR3 length is 15 residues. CDR3 DNA, as far as it was read: TGCGCCAGCAGCTTGGGGCTAGCGGGAAACTACGAG. It specifies CASSLGLAGNYE. In full, the CDR3 reads CASSLGLAGNYEQYF.